The T cell receptor beta chain described here comes from a study of shared T cell receptors in the human thymus. This CDR3 has 15 amino acids. Germline assignment: CDR1 KGHSH and CDR2 LQKENI. The germline V and J ends were trimmed by 1 base and 1 base, with 11 bases remaining between them. Generated by immunoSEQ multiplex PCR, the TCRdb table keeps only in-frame clones and is missing some. The repertoire has about 710,000 clones, 87% of them found once; the top ten carry roughly 0.0094%. The same specimen was also included in a second study, on human thymus T cells. Turning to that study: Corrective surgery for congenital heart defects was being performed on the healthy Finnish infants who served as donors. Resections obtained during corrective heart surgery supplied the thymus tissue. Repertoires from thymus and blood appeared to show biased V and J gene usage. Among unrelated individuals, related research reported thymic repertoires that overlapped highly.

Sequencing input: thymocytes. The rearrangement joins TRBV18 to TRBJ2-7; possibly TRBD2 for D (5 bases). This sequence was found in a boy less than two years old with a congenital heart defect. Here the CDR3 DNA reads TGTGCCAGCTCACCACTAGCGAACCCTTCCTACGAGCAGTACTTC. Its protein is CASSPLANPSYEQYF.